These 25 T cell receptor beta chains came from one sample sequenced in a study of shared clonotypes between healthy human individuals. TCRdb keeps only in-frame clones here, not all; method: immunoSEQ multiplex PCR. Here the sample spans about 180,000 clones, over 80% being singletons. The material sequenced was naive CD4+ T cells sorted from blood. The sample's subset: CD45RA+ positively selected. Receptors originate from a woman aged 30 to 39 in good health.

The chain employs TRBV11-2 and TRBJ2-3; D is tentatively TRBD1 or TRBD2 (5 bases each). Germline CDR1 SGHAT, CDR2 FQNNGV. Trimming removed 2 bases at V and 6 bases at J, with 18 bases between. This CDR3 comprises 16 residues. This CDR3 is CASSLSFGTRQDTQYF. The DNA of the CDR3 is TGTGCCAGCAGCTTAAGTTTTGGGACCCGCCAGGATACGCAGTATTTT.

V and J are TRBV27 and TRBJ1-5, with unresolved D. V shed 0 bases and J shed 7 bases, with 10 bases lying between them. There are 14 residues in the CDR3. Germline V CDR1 and CDR2: MNHEY, SMNVEV (reference sequence). This CDR3 is CASSLSFAGQPQHF. The DNA of the CDR3 is TGTGCCAGCAGTTTATCGTTCGCGGGGCAGCCCCAGCATTTT.

The J gene is TRBJ1-1, the V gene TRBV10-3, with 8 positions matching TRBD1. The CDR3 runs to 13 residues. V lost 7 bases and J lost 1; bases outside the gene matches: 2. CDR1 is ENHRY and CDR2 is SYGVKD in the germline V gene. This chain's CDR3 is CAIMDRENTEAFF. The CDR3 nucleotides read TGTGCCATCATGGACAGGGAGAACACTGAAGCTTTCTTT.

The chain recombines TRBV29-1 with TRBJ2-7; 8 positions agree with TRBD2. The germline gives CDR1 SQVTM, CDR2 ANQGSEA. The CDR3 has 13 residues. J was trimmed by 6 bases and V by 6 bases; bases with no gene match: 10. The CDR3 sequence is CSVRVAGFSEQYF. The CDR3 bases are TGCAGCGTGAGGGTAGCGGGATTCTCCGAGCAGTACTTC.

The chain carries TRBV6-6 and TRBJ2-7, with D unclear. This CDR3 spans 13 amino acids. Germline CDR1 MNHNY, CDR2 SVGAGI (reference sequence). V lost 5 bases and J 0 bases, leaving 8 bases between the germline ends. The CDR3 bases are TGTGCCAGCAGTATAGGTTCCTCCTACGAGCAGTACTTC. Its translation is CASSIGSSYEQYF.

This rearrangement joins TRBV29-1 to TRBJ1-1, with 7 bases matching TRBD1. CDR1 SQVTM and CDR2 ANQGSEA come from the germline V gene. The CDR3 has 13 amino acids. Unmatched junction bases numbered 6, after V lost 6 bases and J lost 2 bases. The CDR3: CSVGDRANTEAFF. For the CDR3, the DNA is TGCAGCGTAGGCGACAGGGCCAACACTGAAGCTTTCTTT.

V and J are TRBV2 and TRBJ2-5; TRBD2 is a possible D gene (5 bases). Gene TRBJ2-7 matches the end of the DNA better, so the J call may be wrong. Per germline, CDR1 SNHLY and CDR2 FYNNEI. The CDR3 loop spans 13 amino acids. This CDR3 is CASSEVGVGEQYF. CDR3 DNA sequence: TGTGCCAGCAGTGAAGTCGGGGTAGGCGAGCAGTACTTC.

This chain connects TRBV28 to TRBJ2-1, with 11 bases that match TRBD2. CDR3 length: 15 residues. Germline V gene sequence: CDR1 MDHEN, CDR2 SYDVKM. After removal of 7 bases from V and 5 bases from J, the junction contained 7 bases not matched to a gene. Here the CDR3 reads CASKETSGINNEQFF. The DNA for the CDR3 is TGTGCCAGCAAAGAGACTAGCGGGATTAACAATGAGCAGTTCTTC.

The chain employs TRBV2 and TRBJ1-4; 10 nucleotides match TRBD1. CDR1 is SNHLY, CDR2 FYNNEI, per germline. The CDR3 has 16 residues. Trimming took 1 base from V and 7 from J; bases not matched to a gene: 6. CDR3 sequence: CASSEGTGQGLEKLFF. The CDR3 DNA reads TGTGCCAGCAGTGAAGGGACGGGACAGGGGCTTGAAAAACTGTTTTTT.

J is TRBJ2-7 and V is TRBV9; no reliable D call. This CDR3 region has 14 residues. Trimming stripped 0 bases from V and 1 base from J, with 8 bases between. Germline V gene data show CDR1 as SGDLS and CDR2 as YYNGEE. The CDR3 loop is CASSVAADSYEQYF. Written as DNA, the CDR3 is TGTGCCAGCAGCGTAGCTGCAGATTCCTACGAGCAGTACTTC.

This clone was picked up one time. The gene calls are TRBV15 and TRBJ2-1, with a tentative D call TRBD2 (6 bases). The germline V and J ends were trimmed by 4 bases and 5 bases, with 15 bases remaining between them. The CDR3 extends over 15 amino acids. CDR1 and CDR2 (germline): LNHNV, YYDKDF (reference sequence). CDR3 coding DNA: TGTGCCACCAGCAATCGACTAGTTCATAACAATGAGCAGTTCTTC. Protein sequence: CATSNRLVHNNEQFF. Full variable domain (remainder filled in from reference TRBV15 and TRBJ2-1): DAMVIQNPRYQVTQFGKPVTLSCSQTLNHNVMYWYQQKSSQAPKLLFHYYDKDFNNEADTPDNFQSRRPNTSFCFLDIRSPGLGDTAMYLCATSNRLVHNNEQFFGPGTRLTVL.

This clone is a singleton in its sample. The chain recombines TRBV7-8 with TRBJ1-1, with D perhaps TRBD1 (6 bases). The V and J ends lost 0 bases and 1 base respectively, with 12 bases between them. Germline V gene data show CDR1 as SGHVS and CDR2 as FQNEAQ. The CDR3 totals 16 residues. The CDR3: CASSLALRGQNTEAFF. The CDR3 DNA reads as TGTGCCAGCAGCTTAGCGCTAAGGGGACAGAACACTGAAGCTTTCTTT.

This clone turned up a few times. Here the CDR3 reads CASSTASGSSYEQYF. The CDR3 region has the DNA TGTGCCAGTAGTACCGCTAGCGGGAGTTCCTACGAGCAGTACTTC. This sequence joins TRBV19 and TRBJ2-7, with 10 positions matching TRBD2. Germline CDR1 LNHDA, CDR2 SQIVND (reference sequence). The CDR3 contains 15 residues. V was pared by 4 bases and J by 1 base, with 4 bases of the junction left unmatched.

The chain uses TRBV5-1 and TRBJ2-2, with D tentatively TRBD2 (6 bases). V was pared by 0 bases and J by 5 bases, with 14 bases between. Germline lookup yields CDR1 SGHRS and CDR2 YFSETQ. The CDR3 spans 16 residues. The CDR3 DNA is TGCGCCAGCAGCTTGGACTCACTAGCTCAAACCGGGGAGCTGTTTTTT. This sequence encodes CASSLDSLAQTGELFF.

The chain employs TRBV28 and TRBJ1-1, with 8 bases aligning to TRBD1. Trimming removed 6 bases from V and 0 bases from J; junction bases left unmatched: 3. Germline CDR1 and CDR2: MDHEN and SYDVKM. CDR3 size: 14 residues. In DNA form, the CDR3 reads TGTGCCAGCAGCCCGACAGGGGTGAACACTGAAGCTTTCTTT. As protein: CASSPTGVNTEAFF.

This clone occurred a few times. V is TRBV7-2 and J is TRBJ1-5; D gene ambiguous. CDR3 length equals 14 residues. V lost 2 bases and J lost 2, with 7 bases in between. Germline CDR1 is SGHTA and CDR2 is FQGNSA. The CDR3 here is CASSLFQGNQPQHF. The CDR3 region has the DNA TGTGCCAGCAGCTTATTCCAGGGCAATCAGCCCCAGCATTTT.

The chain employs TRBV5-4 and TRBJ2-1; TRBD1 is a possible D gene (5 bases). Trimming removed 4 bases from V and 4 bases from J, with 12 bases in between. The CDR3 sequence is 14 residues long. CDR1 and CDR2 (germline): SGHNT, YYREEE (reference sequence). The CDR3 bases are TGTGCCAGCAGCACTCAGGGAAAGTACAATGAGCAGTTCTTC. The encoded protein is CASSTQGKYNEQFF.

The chain uses TRBV19 and TRBJ1-5; tentative D call: TRBD1 (5 bases). Trimming shortened V by 4 bases and J by 5 bases, and 18 bases separated the two germline ends. The CDR3 is 16 amino acids. Germline V gene data show CDR1 as LNHDA and CDR2 as SQIVND (reference sequence). The CDR3 here is CASSTRRGVAYQPQHF. The CDR3, as DNA: TGTGCCAGTAGTACGAGACGGGGGGTTGCGTATCAGCCCCAGCATTTT.

The chain uses TRBV5-1 and TRBJ1-1; D unclear. This CDR3 spans 13 amino acids. CDR1 and CDR2 from the germline V gene are SGHRS and YFSETQ. Between the trimmed V and J ends, which lost 4 bases and 10 bases, there was a span of 17 bases. The DNA of the CDR3 is TGCGCCAGCAGCGCGGACCTCCCCGGCGGAGCTTTCTTT. Translation: CASSADLPGGAFF.

The J gene is TRBJ2-3, the V gene TRBV28, with 7 bases fitting TRBD2. This CDR3 contains 15 residues. V lost 6 bases, J lost 2 bases, and 8 bases stayed unmatched. The germline V gene encodes CDR1 MDHEN and CDR2 SYDVKM. In nucleotides, the CDR3 is TGTGCCAGCAGATCACCCAGCGGGAACACAGATACGCAGTATTTT. Protein product: CASRSPSGNTDTQYF.

The J gene is TRBJ1-3, the V gene TRBV18; D remains unclear. The length of the CDR3 is 16 residues. CDR1 KGHSH and CDR2 LQKENI come from the germline V gene. The ends were cut back, 0 bases at V and 0 bases at J, with 9 bases in the middle. The chain's CDR3 is CASSPPRTGSGNTIYF. The CDR3 DNA reads as TGTGCCAGCTCACCACCCAGGACGGGCTCTGGAAACACCATATATTTT.

J is TRBJ2-1 and V is TRBV7-9; D might be TRBD2 (5 bases). V was shortened by 5 bases and J by 7 bases, with 12 bases between the two germline ends. The CDR3 totals 13 residues. The V gene's germline CDR1 is SEHNR and CDR2 FQNEAQ (reference sequence). The CDR3 nucleotides are TGTGCCAGCAGCCTAAACGAGGGAAATGAGCAGTTCTTC. It translates to CASSLNEGNEQFF.

Turning to this clone: The junction does not match germline at one end; this may be a read error. V gene TRBV30 combines with J gene TRBJ1-4; D is perhaps TRBD1 (5 bases). The CDR3 covers 14 residues. CDR1 GTSNPN and CDR2 SVGIG come from the germline V gene (reference sequence). The CDR3 is CAWSVGRDGPLPVF. In DNA form, the CDR3 reads TGTGCCTGGAGTGTAGGCCGGGACGGACCTCTACCGGTTTTT. The full variable domain, in which reference TRBV30 and TRBJ1-4 provide the parts outside the CDR3, is SQTIHQWPATLVQPVGSPLSLECTVEGTSNPNLYWYRQAAGRGLQLLFYSVGIGQISSEVPQNLSASRPQDRQFILSSKKLLLSDSGFYLCAWSVGRDGPLPVFGSGTQLSVL.

Note on this clone: Other DNA sequences from this sample encode an identical CDR3 as well. The chain combines TRBV5-1 with TRBJ2-5, with TRBD2 as a possible D gene (6 bases). This CDR3 contains 14 residues. The germline V gene has CDR1 SGHRS and CDR2 YFSETQ. V was clipped by 1 base and J by 4 bases, with 11 bases between them. As DNA, the CDR3 is TGCGCCAGCAGCTTGACTTCCGGGGGAGAGACCCAGTACTTC. Protein sequence: CASSLTSGGETQYF.

The chain combines TRBV10-3 with TRBJ2-5, with D tentatively TRBD2 (5 bases). With the DNA end fitting TRBJ2-7 better, the J assignment may be wrong. The CDR3 consists of 14 residues. Germline CDR1 is ENHRY and CDR2 is SYGVKD. CDR3 DNA sequence: TGTGCCATCAGTGACTCAAGGACTCAGAACGAGCAGTACTTC. Amino acid sequence: CAISDSRTQNEQYF.